The 28 T cell receptor beta chains presented below share a single source sample, sequenced in a study of spatial heterogeneity in lung cancer. Each CDR3 protein is one row after TCRdb ran MiXCR on the 5' RACE reads. This sample has approximately 420 distinct CDR3 sequences, with more than 15% found just once. These TCRs' antigens remain unknown. The time point: sample taken at primary tumor resection. Overall study results and limits: Counts of expanded intratumoral alpha and beta TCRs tracked tumor mutation counts.

Here the sequenced sample was lung tumor tissue, taken at surgery. Source of these receptors: a female donor with early-stage non-small cell lung cancer.

By share, this clonotype ranks as large. Since it is a stray read in a library aimed at alpha chains, this beta chain has a size that is not meaningful. The CDR3 loop is CASSPGGSEQYF. CDR3 bases: TGTGCCAGCTCGCCCGGGGGGAGCGAGCAGTACTTC. V and J are TRBV18 and TRBJ2-7; 7 bases line up with TRBD2. This CDR3 is 12 amino acids long. The trim removed 6 bases at V and 6 bases at J, leaving 5 bases unmatched. The V gene's germline CDR1 is KGHSH and CDR2 LQKENI.

Comment on this clonotype: Since the library was made to target alpha chains, this beta chain is a stray read and its abundance is not meaningful. V is TRBV7-2 and J is TRBJ2-7; 12 nucleotides agree with TRBD2. V shed 3 bases, J shed 6 bases, and the junction held 6 bases outside the gene matches. The CDR3 is made up of 15 amino acids. Germline loops: CDR1 SGHTA, CDR2 FQGNSA. CDR3 sequence: CASSFASGGAREQYF. DNA for the CDR3: TGTGCCAGCAGCTTTGCTAGCGGGGGGGCCCGCGAGCAGTACTTC.

By sample fraction, this clonotype is large. Little can be read into the size of this beta chain, an off-target read in a library designed for alpha chains. The chain carries TRBV7-3 and TRBJ2-3; no firm D call. The V and J ends lost 0 bases and 4 bases respectively, with 11 bases between them. CDR3 size: 15 residues. Germline CDR1 reads SGHTA; CDR2 reads FQGTGA. CDR3 sequence: CASSLTFIRSDTQYF. The CDR3 DNA reads TGTGCCAGCAGCTTAACGTTTATTAGATCAGATACGCAGTATTTT. The full variable domain, rest sourced from reference TRBV7-3 and TRBJ2-3, is GAGVSQTPSNKVTEKGKYVELRCDPISGHTALYWYRQSLGQGPEFLIYFQGTGAADDSGLPNDRFFAVRPEGSVSTLKIQRTERGDSAVYLCASSLTFIRSDTQYFGPGTRLTVL.

Only a few counts were recorded for this clonotype. Within a library made for alpha chains, this beta chain is off target, and its count is uninformative. The chain recombines TRBV5-1 with TRBJ2-3; no clear D. The CDR3 runs to 13 residues. With 4 bases removed from V and 1 base from J, the gap between germline ends came to 7 bases. From germline, CDR1 is SGHRS and CDR2 YFSETQ. In nucleotides, the CDR3 is TGCGCCAGCAGCCCACTCGGCACAGATACGCAGTATTTT. Protein product: CASSPLGTDTQYF.

This clonotype is large within its sample. This beta chain turned up in a library designed for alpha chains; as an off-target read, its abundance says little. This chain connects TRBV2 to TRBJ2-1; D is unresolved. The CDR3 consists of 11 residues. V was cut by 6 bases and J by 9 bases, with 9 bases left in between. Germline V gene data show CDR1 as SNHLY and CDR2 as FYNNEI. The CDR3 here is CASSDDFEQFF. The CDR3 region has the DNA TGTGCCAGCAGCGACGACTTTGAGCAGTTCTTC.

This clonotype has a handful of counts. The size of this beta chain means little, since it is a stray read in a library made for alpha chains. The chain employs TRBV2 and TRBJ2-7; D perhaps matches TRBD2 (8 bases). V lost 10 bases to trimming and J lost 5 bases, with 21 bases between them. The CDR3 loop spans 14 amino acids. CDR1 is SNHLY, CDR2 FYNNEI, per germline. CDR3 sequence reads: CATYPGGGSDEQYF. The CDR3 bases are TGTGCCACATACCCGGGAGGGGGCTCGGACGAGCAGTACTTC. The variable domain in full, with the rest retrieved from reference TRBV2 and TRBJ2-7, is EPEVTQTPSHQVTQMGQEVILRCVPISNHLYFYWYRQILGQKVEFLVSFYNNEISEKSEIFDDQFSVERPDGSNFTLKIRSTKLEDSAMYFCATYPGGGSDEQYFGPGTRLTVT.

Within the sample, this clonotype is large. This beta chain is off target for a library built for alpha chains, so its abundance means little. This chain joins TRBV10-3 and TRBJ2-7, with 8 bases lining up with TRBD1. The trim removed 5 bases at V and 3 bases at J, leaving 3 bases unmatched. The CDR3 covers 13 residues. Germline CDR1 and CDR2: ENHRY and SYGVKD. DNA of the CDR3: TGTGCCATCAGTTACGGACAGGGCTACGAGCAGTACTTC. Residues: CAISYGQGYEQYF.

This clonotype was picked up a small number of times. This beta chain turned up in a library designed for alpha chains; as an off-target read, its abundance says little. This chain connects TRBV6-2 or TRBV6-3 to TRBJ2-2, with D uncertain. CDR3 size: 12 residues. With 0 bases removed from V and 9 bases from J, the gap between germline ends came to 5 bases. Germline CDR1 MNHEY, CDR2 SVGEGT. The CDR3 nucleotides are TGTGCCAGCAGTTACTCCCCCCGGGAGCTGTTTTTT. It specifies CASSYSPRELFF.

By frequency in the sample, this clonotype is large. With the library built for alpha chains, this beta chain is off target and its frequency is not meaningful. The chain uses TRBV11-3 and TRBJ2-7; D is undetermined. The CDR3 loop spans 14 amino acids. V shed 5 bases and J shed 4 bases, with 15 bases lying between them. Germline loops: CDR1 SGHNT, CDR2 YENEEA. The CDR3 sequence: CASSPDGLPYEQYF. The CDR3 DNA sequence: TGTGCCAGCAGCCCCGACGGTCTTCCTTACGAGCAGTACTTC. The full variable domain, completed using reference TRBV11-3 and TRBJ2-7, is EAGVVQSPRYKIIEKKQPVAFWCNPISGHNTLYWYLQNLGQGPELLIRYENEEAVDDSQLPKDRFSAERLKGVDSTLKIQPAELGDSAVYLCASSPDGLPYEQYFGPGTRLTVT.

This clonotype came up a few times. This beta chain was picked up by a library intended for alpha chains and is off target, so its count carries little meaning. This chain connects TRBV7-4 to TRBJ2-1; 8 bases line up with TRBD2. The CDR3 totals 18 residues. Germline loops: CDR1 SGHVT, CDR2 SQSDAQ. The trim removed 2 bases at V and 0 bases at J, leaving 9 bases unmatched. CDR3 residues: CASSLRVAGRSSYNEQFF. As DNA, the CDR3 is TGTGCCAGCAGCTTAAGAGTAGCGGGGAGGAGCTCCTACAATGAGCAGTTCTTC.

As to this clonotype: Because the library targeted alpha chains, this beta chain is an off-target read whose size means little. CDR3 residues: CASSKIAGGNEQFF. The CDR3 nucleotides are TGTGCCAGCAGTAAGATAGCGGGGGGCAATGAGCAGTTCTTC. V is TRBV2 and J is TRBJ2-1; 10 nucleotides match TRBD2. This CDR3 has 14 residues. V lost 5 bases, J lost 6 bases, and 4 bases stayed unmatched. The germline V gene has CDR1 SNHLY and CDR2 FYNNEI.

This clonotype was detected a few times. A library prepared for alpha chains yielded this beta chain as an off-target read; its size is of little meaning. This chain uses TRBV7-9 with TRBJ2-5; TRBD2 agrees at 7 bases. V lost 5 bases and J lost 3; bases outside the gene matches: 3. CDR1 and CDR2 from the germline V gene are SEHNR and FQNEAQ (reference sequence). The CDR3 has 13 amino acids. CDR3 loop: CASSPGLEETQYF. CDR3 DNA: TGTGCCAGCAGCCCCGGACTAGAAGAGACCCAGTACTTC.

This clonotype has a handful of counts. This beta chain is a stray sequence in a library constructed for alpha chains; its clone size is not meaningful. The chain recombines TRBV9 with TRBJ2-7; D gene uncertain. The germline CDR1 and CDR2 sequences are SGDLS and YYNGEE. Trimming shortened V by 4 bases and J by 3 bases, and 5 bases separated the two germline ends. The CDR3 contains 11 residues. Here the CDR3 reads CASSPGYEQYF. CDR3 DNA: TGTGCCAGCAGCCCCGGCTACGAGCAGTACTTC.

About this clonotype itself: In a library made to pick up alpha chains, this beta chain is a stray read with a size that means little. The rearrangement uses TRBV5-1 and TRBJ2-3; D is tentatively TRBD1 or TRBD2 (6 bases each). Trimming cost V 4 bases and J 8 bases, with 8 bases left between them. Per germline, CDR1 SGHRS and CDR2 YFSETQ. The CDR3 has 11 residues. CDR3 bases: TGCGCCAGCAGCGGAGGGGGTACGCAGTATTTT. It specifies CASSGGGTQYF.

In regard to this clonotype: A read error may produce the germline difference seen at one junction end. This beta chain came through as a stray read in a library set up for alpha chains, and its size says little. This chain connects TRBV10-3 to TRBJ2-7, with 7 bases aligning to TRBD2. The CDR3 length is 13 residues. Germline V gives CDR1 ENHRY, CDR2 SYGVKD. The CDR3 here is CATGPSGDYGQYF. The CDR3 nucleotides are TGTGCCACCGGCCCCAGCGGGGATTACGGGCAGTACTTC.

This clonotype has a handful of counts. The library was built for alpha chains, so this beta chain is an off-target read and its size means little. The gene calls are TRBV2 and TRBJ2-3; no definite D call. V was clipped by 6 bases and J by 2 bases, with 9 bases between them. Per the germline V gene, CDR1 is SNHLY and CDR2 is FYNNEI. CDR3 size: 13 residues. In DNA, the CDR3 is TGTGCCAGCAGAGGAGACAACACAGATACGCAGTATTTT. Protein product: CASRGDNTDTQYF.

Of note for this clonotype: This beta chain was picked up by a library intended for alpha chains and is off target, so its count carries little meaning. The rearrangement links TRBV30 to TRBJ2-4; maybe TRBD1 (6 bases). Trimming removed 1 base from V and 0 bases from J, with 13 bases in between. The CDR3 is 16 amino acids. Germline V gene data show CDR1 as GTSNPN and CDR2 as SVGIG (reference sequence). CDR3 nucleotides: TGTGCCTGGAGTGCCGGGACATCCCTAGCCAAAAACATTCAGTACTTC. Protein: CAWSAGTSLAKNIQYF.

On this clonotype itself: This beta chain turned up in a library designed for alpha chains; as an off-target read, its abundance says little. The gene calls are TRBV12-3 or TRBV12-4 and TRBJ2-6; tentatively, D is TRBD2 (6 bases). The CDR3 loop spans 14 amino acids. V was shortened by 7 bases and J by 11 bases, with 18 bases between the two germline ends. CDR3 DNA: TGTGCCAGCAACCTTCTCGGGAGATTCCACGTCCTGACTTTC. Encoded protein: CASNLLGRFHVLTF.

Details on this clonotype: This beta chain is an off-target read within a library intended for alpha chains, so its frequency means little. The J gene is TRBJ2-3, the V gene TRBV7-9, with unresolved D. The length of the CDR3 is 11 residues. Trimming shortened V by 1 base and J by 5 bases, and 1 base separated the two germline ends. Per germline, CDR1 SEHNR and CDR2 FQNEAQ (reference sequence). CDR3 sequence: CASSLEDTQYF. The CDR3 nucleotides read TGTGCCAGCAGCTTAGAAGATACGCAGTATTTT.

By share, this clonotype counts as large. Because this beta chain is a stray read in a library intended to capture alpha chains, its abundance should not be given much weight. This chain uses TRBV6-5 with TRBJ1-5, with D unclear. CDR1 is MNHEY, CDR2 SVGAGI, per germline. The CDR3 sequence is 14 residues long. The V gene lost 2 bases and the J gene lost 7 bases, with 12 bases spanning the gap. The CDR3, as DNA: TGTGCCAGCAGTTACCGGGGTGTAGACCAGCCCCAGCATTTT. Amino acids: CASSYRGVDQPQHF.

This clonotype was counted only a few times. Sequence at one end of the junction differs from germline and may be a read error. Little can be read into the size of this beta chain, an off-target read in a library designed for alpha chains. V gene TRBV28 combines with J gene TRBJ1-2, with no clear D. The germline CDR1 and CDR2 sequences are MDHEN and SYDVKM. CDR3 length: 14 amino acids. The CDR3 here is CANSLEAGVWGYTF. CDR3 nucleotides: TGTGCCAACAGTCTAGAAGCGGGCGTTTGGGGCTACACCTTC.

This clonotype is labeled large. A library made for alpha chains picked up this beta chain off target, so its size means little. The CDR3 region has the DNA TGTGCCAGCAGCTCAAGGGGGGCCCGGGTCCACGAGCAGTACTTC. Translating gives CASSSRGARVHEQYF. This chain joins TRBV5-4 and TRBJ2-7, with D perhaps given as TRBD1 or TRBD2 (6 bases each). Per the germline V gene, CDR1 is SGHNT and CDR2 is YYREEE (reference sequence). Trimming removed 3 bases from V and 5 bases from J, with 18 bases in between. The CDR3 sequence is 15 residues long.

Points on this clonotype: In a library made to pick up alpha chains, this beta chain is a stray read with a size that means little. This chain joins TRBV7-8 and TRBJ2-5; D uncertain. Deletions cut 1 base from V and 0 bases from J, with 0 bases between. The CDR3 is 12 amino acids. Per germline, CDR1 SGHVS and CDR2 FQNEAQ. The CDR3 loop is CASSLDQETQYF. The CDR3 nucleotides read TGTGCCAGCAGCTTAGACCAAGAGACCCAGTACTTC.

In this sample, this clonotype is large. This beta chain is a stray sequence in a library constructed for alpha chains; its clone size is not meaningful. This rearrangement joins TRBV6-5 to TRBJ2-2; possible D gene TRBD1, 7 bases. Germline-derived CDR1 and CDR2 are MNHEY and SVGAGI. The CDR3 consists of 14 residues. Trimming stripped 5 bases from V and 6 bases from J, with 13 bases between. This chain's CDR3 is CASSRQGLAGELFF. The CDR3 DNA is TGTGCCAGCAGTCGACAGGGACTCGCCGGGGAGCTGTTTTTT.

This clonotype was counted between two and nine times. This beta chain represents an off-target read in a library built for alpha chains; its size is of limited meaning. The V and J genes are TRBV6-2 or TRBV6-3 and TRBJ2-2; a possible D gene is TRBD1 (6 bases). This CDR3 is 14 amino acids long. Trimming shortened V by 6 bases and J by 6 bases, and 14 bases separated the two germline ends. Germline CDR1 MNHEY, CDR2 SVGEGT. CDR3 DNA sequence: TGTGCCAGCAGCTTGGGACATTGGTCCGGGGAGCTGTTTTTT. Amino acids: CASSLGHWSGELFF.

This clonotype was seen a few times. This beta chain is an unintended read in a library built for alpha chains; its size means little. V usage is TRBV2 and J usage is TRBJ2-1; 8 bases are a match to TRBD1. Germline-derived CDR1 and CDR2 are SNHLY and FYNNEI. V was pared by 8 bases and J by 8 bases, with 11 bases of the junction left unmatched. The CDR3 totals 14 residues. CDR3 amino acids: CASQVQGAVDEQFF. CDR3 bases: TGTGCCAGCCAGGTGCAGGGGGCTGTCGATGAGCAGTTCTTC.

This clonotype was seen a few times. This beta chain is off target for a library built for alpha chains, so its abundance means little. The chain combines TRBV5-5 with TRBJ2-7; D is uncertain. From germline, CDR1 is SGHKS and CDR2 YYEKEE (reference sequence). CDR3 length equals 11 residues. The ends were cut back, 0 bases at V and 5 bases at J, with 3 bases in the middle. DNA for the CDR3: TGTGCCAGCAGCTTGGGGGACGAGCAGTACTTC. It encodes CASSLGDEQYF.

Judged by abundance, this clonotype is large (0.1 to 1%). This beta chain appears as a stray read in a library generated for alpha chains; its size is not informative. This chain connects TRBV13 to TRBJ2-1, with a tentative D call TRBD1 (5 bases). CDR3 size: 14 residues. Germline CDR1 reads PRHDT; CDR2 reads FYEKMQ (reference sequence). Trimming left V 3 bases short and J 4 bases short, with 10 bases between. The CDR3 spells CASSFPDSYNEQFF. The CDR3 DNA reads TGTGCCAGCAGCTTTCCCGACAGTTACAATGAGCAGTTCTTC.